These 26 T cell receptor beta chains originate from one sample sequenced in a study of blood T cell repertoires in COVID-19. The method was immunoSEQ multiplex PCR; TCRdb's version includes in-frame clones alone and lacks a portion of them. The sample holds about 60,000 clones, about 86% seen once. The specimen was peripheral blood. The origin of the receptors is a human donor in a cohort sampled during active COVID-19.

J is TRBJ1-2 and V is TRBV12-3 or TRBV12-4; possible D gene TRBD1, 5 bases. The CDR3 covers 12 residues. V was pared by 6 bases and J by 7 bases, with 12 bases between. The CDR3 loop reads CASSPLRGGYTF. The CDR3 coding sequence is TGTGCCAGCAGCCCCCTTAGGGGTGGCTACACCTTC.

The chain carries TRBV27 and TRBJ2-1; D gene ambiguous. Trimming removed 3 bases from V and 0 bases from J, with 12 bases in between. CDR1 and CDR2 (germline): MNHEY, SMNVEV (reference sequence). The CDR3 covers 16 residues. The CDR3 bases are TGTGCCAGCAGTTTTGGCCTCTCTAGCTCCTACAATGAGCAGTTCTTC. It yields the protein CASSFGLSSSYNEQFF.

This sequence joins TRBV7-9 and TRBJ2-1, with D unclear. The CDR3 has 14 residues. In germline, CDR1 is SEHNR, CDR2 FQNEAQ (reference sequence). V dropped 2 bases and J dropped 7 bases, with 12 bases sitting between them. In nucleotides, the CDR3 is TGTGCCAGCAGCTTAAACACAGCCCAAAATGAGCAGTTCTTC. It yields the protein CASSLNTAQNEQFF.

A word on this clone: Other DNA variants within this sample encode the same CDR3. The J gene is TRBJ2-3, the V gene TRBV11-2; 7 nucleotides match TRBD2. In germline, CDR1 is SGHAT, CDR2 FQNNGV. V lost 5 bases, J lost 0 bases, and 5 bases stayed unmatched. The CDR3 spans 15 residues. The CDR3 spells CASSLSSGSTDTQYF. CDR3 nucleotides: TGTGCCAGCAGCCTATCTAGCGGCAGCACAGATACGCAGTATTTT.

This chain connects TRBV3-1 (or the pseudogene TRBV3-2) to TRBJ1-1; D ambiguous. Germline-derived CDR1 and CDR2 are LGHDT and YNNKEL (reference sequence). The CDR3 runs to 14 residues. Trimming cost V 0 bases and J 10 bases, with 15 bases left between them. The CDR3 loop reads CASSQDTTARGAFF. For the CDR3, the DNA is TGTGCCAGCAGCCAAGACACCACCGCACGGGGAGCTTTCTTT.

V gene TRBV14 combines with J gene TRBJ2-1; D gene unclear. Trimming took 4 bases from V and 3 from J, leaving 7 bases between them. From germline, CDR1 is SGHDN and CDR2 FVKESK. CDR3 length: 13 amino acids. The CDR3, as DNA: TGTGCCAGCAGCCGCGATCTCTACAATGAGCAGTTCTTC. Protein sequence: CASSRDLYNEQFF.

This clone was seen a single time. The chain is built from TRBV27 and TRBJ1-1; TRBD1 might be the D (5 bases). The V gene lost 7 bases and the J gene lost 0 bases, with 15 bases spanning the gap. The CDR3 spans 15 residues. CDR1 MNHEY and CDR2 SMNVEV come from the germline V gene (reference sequence). The CDR3 sequence: CASTSGDTMNTEAFF. CDR3 nucleotide sequence: TGTGCCAGCACCTCGGGGGATACCATGAACACTGAAGCTTTCTTT.

The rearrangement joins TRBV24-1 to TRBJ2-2; D might be TRBD1 (6 bases). The CDR3 length is 16 residues. Per the germline V gene, CDR1 is KGHDR and CDR2 is SFDVKD. Trimming stripped 4 bases from V and 4 bases from J, with 15 bases between. The CDR3, as DNA: TGTGCCACCAGTGACACCGGGACAAGAGGCACCGGGGAGCTGTTTTTT. This gives the protein CATSDTGTRGTGELFF.

J is TRBJ1-6 and V is TRBV6-1; unclear D gene. Trimming stripped 3 bases from V and 0 bases from J, with 18 bases between. The CDR3 sequence is 19 residues long. Germline V lookup: CDR1 MNHNS, CDR2 SASEGT. CDR3 DNA: TGTGCCAGCAGTGATTATTTAGGGAGGATTCGCTCCTATAATTCACCCCTCCACTTT. Translating gives CASSDYLGRIRSYNSPLHF.

The table lists this clone with a count of one. V is TRBV29-1 and J is TRBJ2-2; weak D call: TRBD2 (6 bases). The CDR3 is 13 residues long. Germline CDR1 and CDR2: SQVTM and ANQGSEA. V lost 7 bases to trimming and J lost 4 bases, with 13 bases between them. CDR3 residues: CSALVGGTGELFF. The CDR3 region has the DNA TGCAGCGCCCTCGTGGGAGGCACCGGGGAGCTGTTTTTT.

This chain links TRBV3-1 (or the pseudogene TRBV3-2) with TRBJ1-2; D is ambiguous. The CDR3 is 11 residues long. Looked up from germline, CDR1 is LGHDT and CDR2 is YNNKEL (reference sequence). Trimming cost V 5 bases and J 8 bases, with 9 bases left between them. The CDR3 nucleotides are TGTGCCAGCAGCTGGGGAGAGGGCTACACCTTC. The encoded protein is CASSWGEGYTF.

The chain links TRBV4-1 to TRBJ2-7; 10 nucleotides match TRBD2. The CDR3 sequence is 18 residues long. The ends lost 1 base at V and 1 base at J; junction bases unmatched: 10. The germline CDR1 and CDR2 sequences are MGHRA and YSYEKL. CDR3 loop: CASSQGTSGPVLSYEQYF. For the CDR3, the DNA is TGCGCCAGCAGCCAAGGGACTAGCGGTCCTGTCCTATCCTACGAGCAGTACTTC.

V gene TRBV6-1 combines with J gene TRBJ1-5, with 7 bases aligning to TRBD1. V was pared by 1 base and J by 6 bases, with 3 bases of the junction left unmatched. The germline V gene encodes CDR1 MNHNS and CDR2 SASEGT. This CDR3 comprises 14 residues. CDR3 in DNA: TGTGCCAGCAGTGAAGGGCAGGGGGGTCAGCCCCAGCATTTT. Translating it yields CASSEGQGGQPQHF.

The chain carries TRBV6-1 and TRBJ1-1; 10 bases fit TRBD1. The V and J ends lost 2 bases and 1 base, in that order; junction bases with no gene match: 13. The germline CDR1 and CDR2 sequences are MNHNS and SASEGT. This CDR3 is built from 19 residues. This CDR3 reads CASSEQGQGNYRGNTEAFF. CDR3 nucleotide sequence: TGTGCCAGCAGTGAACAGGGACAGGGGAATTATAGAGGGAACACTGAAGCTTTCTTT.

The V gene is TRBV2, the J gene TRBJ2-2, with 7 bases fitting TRBD2. The J segment lost 0 bases and the V segment lost 6 bases, leaving 4 bases of the junction unmatched. Germline values: CDR1 SNHLY, CDR2 FYNNEI. This CDR3 region has 15 residues. CDR3 sequence (DNA): TGTGCCAGCAGGGTAGCGGGTTCGAACACCGGGGAGCTGTTTTTT. Amino acids: CASRVAGSNTGELFF.

The chain carries TRBV5-5 and TRBJ1-5, with D possibly TRBD1 on 6 matching bases. CDR1 and CDR2 (germline): SGHKS, YYEKEE (reference sequence). This CDR3 is built from 15 residues. V lost 2 bases and J 5 bases, leaving 14 bases between the germline ends. The CDR3 here is CASSLFTGSDQPQHF. DNA for the CDR3: TGTGCCAGCAGCTTATTTACAGGGTCCGATCAGCCCCAGCATTTT.

V is TRBV3-1 (or the pseudogene TRBV3-2) and J is TRBJ2-2; D uncertain. Deletions cut 1 base from V and 7 bases from J, with 7 bases between. The germline V gene encodes CDR1 LGHDT and CDR2 YNNKEL (reference sequence). The CDR3 covers 13 residues. This chain's CDR3 is CASSQGSGGELFF. The CDR3 coding sequence is TGTGCCAGCAGCCAAGGTTCAGGCGGGGAGCTGTTTTTT.

The genes are TRBV2 and TRBJ2-1; 7 nucleotides agree with TRBD2. V gave up 4 bases and J gave up 4 bases; unmatched junction bases: 4. This CDR3 comprises 14 residues. Germline CDR1 and CDR2: SNHLY and FYNNEI. DNA for the CDR3: TGTGCCAGCAGTGGGGAGGGAGCGTACAATGAGCAGTTCTTC. It is translated as CASSGEGAYNEQFF.

This clone was seen a few times. The chain links TRBV10-1 to TRBJ2-1; TRBD2 aligns across 8 bases. CDR3 length equals 14 residues. The junction had 4 bases not matched to a gene; V was cut back by 3 bases and J by 6 bases. Germline V gene lookup returns CDR1 WNHNN and CDR2 SYGVQD (reference sequence). CDR3 loop: CASSEAGVTNEQFF. DNA of the CDR3: TGCGCCAGCAGTGAAGCGGGAGTCACCAATGAGCAGTTCTTC.

The chain employs TRBV7-8 and TRBJ1-2; 7 nucleotides line up with TRBD1. Germline values: CDR1 SGHVS, CDR2 FQNEAQ. Trimming at V came to 5 bases and at J to 3 bases, leaving 9 bases not matched to a gene. CDR3 length equals 15 residues. Here the CDR3 DNA reads TGTGCCAGCAGCCCCCAGGGGGATAGTGACTATGGCTACACCTTC. Protein product: CASSPQGDSDYGYTF.

This sequence joins TRBV11-3 and TRBJ2-1; D is perhaps TRBD2 (6 bases). The germline V gene encodes CDR1 SGHNT and CDR2 YENEEA. The CDR3 is made up of 16 amino acids. The V gene lost 0 bases and the J gene lost 3 bases, with 12 bases spanning the gap. In DNA form, the CDR3 reads TGTGCCAGCAGCTTAGATGTGTCGGGACTCTACAATGAGCAGTTCTTC. Protein product: CASSLDVSGLYNEQFF.

The chain has TRBV5-1 and TRBJ2-2; D perhaps matches TRBD1 (5 bases). This CDR3 comprises 16 residues. Between the trimmed V and J ends, which lost 5 bases and 0 bases, there was a span of 14 bases. Looked up from germline, CDR1 is SGHRS and CDR2 is YFSETQ. CDR3 sequence reads: CASSLPTATNTGELFF. CDR3 in DNA: TGCGCCAGCAGTTTACCGACAGCTACGAACACCGGGGAGCTGTTTTTT. Based on the CDR3 plus reference TRBV5-1 and TRBJ2-2, the full variable domain is KAGVTQTPRYLIKTRGQQVTLSCSPISGHRSVSWYQQTPGQGLQFLFEYFSETQRNKGNFPGRFSGRQFSNSRSEMNVSTLELGDSALYLCASSLPTATNTGELFFGEGSRLTVL.

The rearrangement joins TRBV29-1 to TRBJ2-3, with 10 bases aligning to TRBD2. J lost 0 bases, V lost 1 base, and 4 bases had no gene match. Looked up from germline, CDR1 is SQVTM and CDR2 is ANQGSEA. This CDR3 contains 16 residues. The DNA for the CDR3 is TGCAGCGTTGAAGGTACTAGCGGGGCTAGCACAGATACGCAGTATTTT. This encodes CSVEGTSGASTDTQYF.

The CDR3, as DNA: TGTGCCAGCAGCTTAGACAGCAACACAGATACGCAGTATTTT. It specifies CASSLDSNTDTQYF. This sequence joins TRBV5-5 and TRBJ2-3; D possibly corresponds to TRBD1 (5 bases). The ends were cut back, 2 bases at V and 2 bases at J, with 9 bases in the middle. This CDR3 is 14 amino acids long. CDR1 and CDR2 from the germline V gene are SGHKS and YYEKEE (reference sequence).

The chain has TRBV5-4 and TRBJ2-5; 8 nucleotides agree with TRBD2. V trimming: 3 bases; J trimming: 2 bases; junction bases outside the gene matches: 3. Germline V gives CDR1 SGHNT, CDR2 YYREEE (reference sequence). CDR3 length: 14 residues. The CDR3 reads CASSSGGGQETQYF. In DNA form, the CDR3 reads TGTGCCAGCAGCTCCGGGGGGGGGCAAGAGACCCAGTACTTC.

The chain has TRBV2 and TRBJ2-1; possible D gene TRBD2, 6 bases. Trimming took 6 bases from V and 7 from J, leaving 19 bases between them. The length of the CDR3 is 15 residues. CDR1 and CDR2 from the germline V gene are SNHLY and FYNNEI. CDR3 sequence reads: CASRPGLQGQNEQFF. The CDR3 region has the DNA TGTGCCAGCAGGCCGGGACTCCAGGGTCAGAATGAGCAGTTCTTC.